This T cell receptor (beta chain) was captured in a study of T-cell memory formation after mild COVID-19. After 5'RACE with constant-segment primers, TCR alpha and TCR beta cDNA libraries carrying sample barcodes and UMIs were obtained. TCRdb re-called the 5' RACE reads through MiXCR, storing one row per CDR3 protein. The data contain under 450,000 distinct CDR3 sequences, more than 20% of them seen just once; the ten biggest clones take up roughly a fifth. Germline V gives CDR1 MDHEN, CDR2 SYDVKM. Germline trimming cut 6 bases from V and 5 bases from J; bases unmatched to any gene: 5. The CDR3 runs to 15 residues.

This chain links TRBV28 with TRBJ2-1, with 12 bases identical to TRBD2. The source of this sequence is a man younger than 35 who had mild COVID-19 (a few samples of this study predate the infection). Cell type and time point are not known. The sequenced material came from PBMCs or a T cell subset sorted from them (not recorded which). The CDR3 reads CASSLLAGGNNEQFF. CDR3 sequence (DNA): TGTGCCAGCAGCCTACTAGCGGGGGGCAACAATGAGCAGTTCTTC. The whole variable domain, remainder taken from reference TRBV28 and TRBJ2-1, is DVKVTQSSRYLVKRTGEKVFLECVQDMDHENMFWYRQDPGLGLRLIYFSYDVKMKEKGDIPEGYSVSREKKERFSLILESASTNQTSMYLCASSLLAGGNNEQFFGPGTRLTVL.